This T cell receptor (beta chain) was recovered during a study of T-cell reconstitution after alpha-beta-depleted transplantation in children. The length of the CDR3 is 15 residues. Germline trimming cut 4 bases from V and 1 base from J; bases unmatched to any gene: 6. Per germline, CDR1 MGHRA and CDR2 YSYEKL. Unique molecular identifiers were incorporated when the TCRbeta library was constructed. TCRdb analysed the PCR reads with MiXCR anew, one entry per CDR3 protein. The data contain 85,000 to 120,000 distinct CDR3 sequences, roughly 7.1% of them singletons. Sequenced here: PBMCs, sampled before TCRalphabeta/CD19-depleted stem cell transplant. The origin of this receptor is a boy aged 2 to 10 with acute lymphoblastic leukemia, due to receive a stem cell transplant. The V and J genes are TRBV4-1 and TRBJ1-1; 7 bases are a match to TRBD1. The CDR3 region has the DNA TGCGCCAGCAGCCTCCGGGACAGCCAGAACACTGAAGCTTTCTTT. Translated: CASSLRDSQNTEAFF.